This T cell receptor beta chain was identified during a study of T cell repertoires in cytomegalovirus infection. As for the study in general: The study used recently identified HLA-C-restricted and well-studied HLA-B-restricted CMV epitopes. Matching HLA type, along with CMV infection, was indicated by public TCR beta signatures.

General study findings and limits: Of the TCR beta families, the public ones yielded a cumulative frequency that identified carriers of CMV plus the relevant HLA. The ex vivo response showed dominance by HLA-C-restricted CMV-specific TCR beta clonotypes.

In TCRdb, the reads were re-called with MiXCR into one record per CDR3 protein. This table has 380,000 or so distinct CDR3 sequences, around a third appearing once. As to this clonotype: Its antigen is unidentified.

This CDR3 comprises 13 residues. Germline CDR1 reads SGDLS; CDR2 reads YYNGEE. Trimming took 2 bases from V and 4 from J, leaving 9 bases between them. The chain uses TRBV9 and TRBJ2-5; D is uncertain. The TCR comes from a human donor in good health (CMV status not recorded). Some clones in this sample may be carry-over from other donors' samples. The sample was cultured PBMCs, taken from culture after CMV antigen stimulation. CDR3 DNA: TGTGCCAGCAGCGTCGCGGTCCGAGAGACCCAGTACTTC. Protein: CASSVAVRETQYF.